Following are 23 T cell receptor beta chains from one sample sequenced in a study of Graves' ophthalmopathy and Graves' hyperthyroidism. Investigators amplified TCR beta CDR3 regions from RNA transcripts. HTBI primers were used in a first-round RT-PCR, which preceded a second-round multiplex PCR. TCRdb analysed the multiplex PCR reads with MiXCR anew, one entry per CDR3 protein. The profile shows about 220,000 distinct CDR3 sequences, 20% to 25% of them singletons. The sequenced material came from peripheral blood. These TCRs come from a woman in her fifties or sixties with Graves' ophthalmopathy.

This clonotype was observed a few times. A read error may explain this, as a much larger clone is one base away. No conserved phenylalanine or tryptophan is present at the end of the CDR3, so a read error is the likely explanation. J is TRBJ1-2 and V is TRBV30; the D gene is possibly TRBD1 (5 bases). The CDR3 contains 13 residues. Germline values: CDR1 GTSNPN, CDR2 SVGIG (reference sequence). V lost 1 base, J lost 2 bases, and 8 bases lay in between. CDR3 loop: CAWSGQTNYGYTL. In DNA, the CDR3 is TGTGCCTGGAGTGGACAGACAAACTATGGCTACACCCTC.

There are many counts of this clonotype. The chain is built from TRBV28 and TRBJ1-2; D not certain. CDR1 is MDHEN, CDR2 SYDVKM, per germline. V dropped 4 bases and J dropped 8 bases, with 8 bases sitting between them. CDR3 length: 11 residues. CDR3 region: CASSSRWGYTF. Here the CDR3 DNA reads TGTGCCAGCAGTTCAAGGTGGGGCTACACCTTC.

This clonotype was found many times. The junction differs from germline at one of its ends, possibly a read error. The rearrangement joins TRBV7-7 to TRBJ2-2, with 10 bases aligning to TRBD1. Germline CDR1 SSHAT, CDR2 FNYEAQ (reference sequence). The CDR3 covers 14 residues. For the CDR3, the DNA is TGTGCTAGCAGCTTAGGGACAGGGGACGGGGAGCTGTTTTTT. It codes for CASSLGTGDGELFF.

The chain uses TRBV6-5 and TRBJ1-1; no reliable D call. CDR3 size: 13 residues. V was cut by 4 bases and J by 4 bases, with 10 bases left in between. Germline assignment: CDR1 MNHEY and CDR2 SVGAGI. CDR3 sequence reads: CASSFGLVTEAFF. The CDR3 DNA is TGTGCCAGCAGTTTCGGTTTAGTCACTGAAGCTTTCTTT.

This clonotype was counted many times. The V and J genes are TRBV4-2 and TRBJ2-5, with TRBD1 matching 10 bases. The germline CDR1 and CDR2 sequences are LGHNA and YNFKEQ. CDR3 length: 16 amino acids. Unmatched junction bases numbered 7, after V lost 2 bases and J lost 4 bases. CDR3 amino acids: CASSQSGQGMLETQYF. For the CDR3, the DNA is TGTGCCAGCAGCCAATCGGGACAGGGGATGTTAGAGACCCAGTACTTC.

Ten or more counts support this clonotype. The DNA of the CDR3 is TGTGCCAGCAGCTTAGAGGCCATCTCCTACAATGAGCAGTTCTTC. It translates to CASSLEAISYNEQFF. The rearrangement uses TRBV7-2 and TRBJ2-1; D call uncertain. Germline V gene data show CDR1 as SGHTA and CDR2 as FQGNSA. The CDR3 sequence is 15 residues long. Trimming removed 1 base at V and 0 bases at J, with 7 bases between. Combining the CDR3 with reference TRBV7-2 and TRBJ2-1 gives the whole variable domain GAGVSQSPSNKVTEKGKDVELRCDPISGHTALYWYRQSLGQGLEFLIYFQGNSAPDKSGLPSDRFSAERTGGSVSTLTIQRTQQEDSAVYLCASSLEAISYNEQFFGPGTRLTVL.

This clonotype was seen many times. The CDR3 spells CAWSVISETQYF. CDR3 coding DNA: TGTGCCTGGAGTGTGATTAGTGAGACCCAGTACTTC. The V call is TRBV30, the J call TRBJ2-5; D is ambiguous. In germline, CDR1 is GTSNPN, CDR2 SVGIG (reference sequence). Trimming shortened V by 0 bases and J by 5 bases, and 7 bases separated the two germline ends. The CDR3 contains 12 residues.

This clonotype was seen repeatedly, ten times or more. V gene TRBV11-2 combines with J gene TRBJ2-7; TRBD2 matches at 9 bases. Germline V CDR1 and CDR2: SGHAT, FQNNGV. The V gene end was trimmed by 4 bases and the J gene end by 1 base; junction bases not matched to a gene: 11. The CDR3 contains 17 residues. In DNA form, the CDR3 reads TGTGCCAGCAGCTACCGGGTGGAGACTAGCGGATCCTACGAGCAGTACTTC. Translated, it gives CASSYRVETSGSYEQYF.

This clonotype was counted ten times or more. The chain links TRBV7-2 to TRBJ1-3; 9 bases are a match to TRBD1. The CDR3 length is 15 residues. V gave up 4 bases and J gave up 4 bases; unmatched junction bases: 5. Germline values: CDR1 SGHTA, CDR2 FQGNSA. DNA of the CDR3: TGTGCCAGCAGCTGGGACAGGGCGGGAGGAAACACCATATATTTT. It translates to CASSWDRAGGNTIYF.

This clonotype was found many times. The chain employs TRBV11-2 and TRBJ1-2; tentatively, D is TRBD1 (5 bases). The length of the CDR3 is 11 residues. V was clipped by 8 bases and J by 4 bases, with 8 bases between them. Germline assignment: CDR1 SGHAT and CDR2 FQNNGV. CDR3 sequence: CASGALYGYTF. The CDR3 nucleotides read TGTGCCAGCGGGGCCCTCTATGGCTACACCTTC.

This clonotype showed up many times. Here the CDR3 reads CASSGGENQPQHF. DNA of the CDR3: TGCGCCAGCAGTGGGGGCGAGAATCAGCCCCAGCATTTT. The V and J genes are TRBV10-1 and TRBJ1-5; possibly TRBD1 for D (5 bases). Trimming pared 4 bases from V and 4 bases from J, leaving 8 bases between. The CDR3 spans 13 residues. Germline CDR1 is WNHNN and CDR2 is SYGVQD (reference sequence).

Ten or more counts support this clonotype. The chain has TRBV12-3 or TRBV12-4 and TRBJ1-5, with a possible D match to TRBD1 (6 bases). V was pared by 6 bases and J by 0 bases, with 9 bases between. CDR3 length: 14 amino acids. This CDR3 is CASSDRNSNQPQHF. The DNA for the CDR3 is TGTGCCAGCAGCGACAGGAATAGCAATCAGCCCCAGCATTTT.

This clonotype was seen at least ten times. The chain is built from TRBV24-1 and TRBJ2-5; TRBD2 agrees at 9 bases. The trim removed 5 bases at V and 4 bases at J, leaving 13 bases unmatched. From germline, CDR1 is KGHDR and CDR2 SFDVKD. The CDR3 is 17 amino acids. The CDR3 region is CATSGGSGSMGRETQYF. The CDR3 DNA is TGTGCCACCAGTGGAGGTAGCGGGAGCATGGGTCGAGAGACCCAGTACTTC.

The table lists this clonotype with many counts. The rearrangement links TRBV29-1 to TRBJ2-7; 7 bases fit TRBD1. CDR1 and CDR2 from the germline V gene are SQVTM and ANQGSEA. The junction had 15 bases not matched to a gene; V was cut back by 6 bases and J by 7 bases. The CDR3 sequence is 14 residues long. The CDR3 DNA sequence: TGCAGCGTGCTAGACAGGGCCCCCCCATCGGAGCAGTACTTC. Amino acid sequence: CSVLDRAPPSEQYF.

On this clonotype itself: This is likely a read error, given that the CDR3 carries no conserved phenylalanine or tryptophan at its end. The rearrangement links TRBV2 to TRBJ2-7; 11 bases agree with TRBD1. The CDR3 extends over 15 amino acids. After removal of 4 bases from V and 6 bases from J, the junction contained 8 bases not matched to a gene. In germline, CDR1 is SNHLY, CDR2 FYNNEI. The CDR3 is CASSGTGQGAGEQYI. CDR3 coding DNA: TGTGCCAGCAGTGGGACTGGACAGGGGGCGGGCGAGCAGTACATC.

Ten or more counts support this clonotype. The chain uses TRBV19 and TRBJ2-5; a possible D gene is TRBD2 (7 bases). Germline loops: CDR1 LNHDA, CDR2 SQIVND (reference sequence). Trimming removed 4 bases at V and 3 bases at J, with 15 bases between. This CDR3 region has 15 residues. The CDR3 is CASSNGGRGKETQYF. Here the CDR3 DNA reads TGTGCCAGTAGTAACGGGGGGCGCGGAAAAGAGACCCAGTACTTC.

The rearrangement uses TRBV2 and TRBJ2-7; D is unresolved. V was cut by 7 bases and J by 1 base, with 5 bases left in between. The germline V gene encodes CDR1 SNHLY and CDR2 FYNNEI. CDR3 size: 11 residues. CDR3 protein: CASTLSYEQYF. CDR3 DNA sequence: TGTGCCAGCACCTTATCCTACGAGCAGTACTTC.

V gene TRBV6-1 combines with J gene TRBJ2-7; TRBD2 matches at 14 bases. The CDR3 loop spans 17 amino acids. The V gene end was trimmed by 5 bases and the J gene end by 3 bases; junction bases not matched to a gene: 9. Germline V lookup: CDR1 MNHNS, CDR2 SASEGT. The CDR3 nucleotides read TGTGCCAGCAGTCGGACTAGCGGGGGGAGTTCAGACTACGAGCAGTACTTC. It codes for CASSRTSGGSSDYEQYF.

With respect to this clonotype: Just one base apart from a much larger clone, this may be a read error. This sequence joins TRBV28 and TRBJ2-7; D unresolved. The CDR3 has 13 residues. Germline V gene lookup returns CDR1 MDHEN and CDR2 SYDVKM. The CDR3 reads CVSRDSGRYEQYF. The CDR3 DNA reads TGTGTCAGCCGAGACTCTGGACGCTACGAGCAGTACTTC.

The sample holds many counts of this clonotype. The chain links TRBV28 to TRBJ1-1, with D unclear. V lost 8 bases and J 3 bases, leaving 7 bases between the germline ends. CDR3 size: 11 residues. CDR1 is MDHEN and CDR2 is SYDVKM in the germline V gene. CDR3 amino acids: CASLSDTEAFF. The DNA for the CDR3 is TGTGCCAGCCTGTCCGACACTGAAGCTTTCTTT.

This clonotype was counted between two and nine times. The chain is built from TRBV12-5 and TRBJ1-1; no clear D. The germline CDR1 and CDR2 sequences are LGHNT and FRNRAP. This CDR3 comprises 14 residues. V lost 4 bases and J 3 bases, leaving 12 bases between the germline ends. In DNA form, the CDR3 reads TGTGCTAGTGGTTCCTTCCGGCCTGACACTGAAGCTTTCTTT. Its protein product is CASGSFRPDTEAFF.

This clonotype was counted at least ten times. The chain uses TRBV30 and TRBJ2-2; the D is unclear. This CDR3 has 13 amino acids. From germline, CDR1 is GTSNPN and CDR2 SVGIG (reference sequence). Trimming removed 4 bases at V and 3 bases at J, with 9 bases between. CDR3 residues: CAWKATDTGELFF. The CDR3 nucleotides read TGTGCCTGGAAGGCAACAGACACCGGGGAGCTGTTTTTT.

The table lists this clonotype with many counts. The CDR3 spells CASSPPQGGTTEAFF. The CDR3 DNA sequence: TGTGCCAGCAGCCCGCCACAGGGAGGGACCACTGAAGCTTTCTTT. The chain is built from TRBV9 and TRBJ1-1; the D gene is possibly TRBD1 (6 bases). The CDR3 has 15 residues. CDR1 SGDLS and CDR2 YYNGEE come from the germline V gene. Deletions cut 4 bases from V and 4 bases from J, with 17 bases between.